This TCR beta chain was observed in a study of T cell changes during pregnancy in multiple sclerosis. This clone was counted between two and nine times. Only in-frame clones appear in the TCRdb table, and some are missing; sequencing was by immunoSEQ multiplex PCR. Among roughly 87,000 clones listed, roughly 93% were seen once. This CDR3 contains 13 residues. The V end lost 0 bases, the J end lost 5 bases, and 8 bases lay between the germline ends. CDR1 is SGHRS and CDR2 is YFSETQ in the germline V gene. This clonotype originated in a female donor in good health, enrolled as a control in a pregnancy study. V and J are TRBV5-1 and TRBJ1-1; no definite D call. The sample consisted of peripheral blood, taken in the third trimester of pregnancy. The DNA for the CDR3 is TGCGCCAGCAGCTTGGTGACCGGGACTGAAGCTTTCTTT. Amino acids: CASSLVTGTEAFF. Combining the CDR3 with reference TRBV5-1 and TRBJ1-1 gives the whole variable domain KAGVTQTPRYLIKTRGQQVTLSCSPISGHRSVSWYQQTPGQGLQFLFEYFSETQRNKGNFPGRFSGRQFSNSRSEMNVSTLELGDSALYLCASSLVTGTEAFFGQGTRLTVV.